Listed below are T cell receptor beta chains from one sample, sequenced in a study of tumor-infiltrating lymphocytes in primary liver carcinoma. TCRdb called the multiplex PCR reads again in MiXCR, with one record for every CDR3 protein. The sample holds approximately 40,000 distinct CDR3 sequences; 73% are singletons and the top ten take 15% to 20%. The sequenced material came from liver tumor tissue from sampling region 2. These receptor sequences come from a middle-aged man with primary liver carcinoma and hepatitis B virus infection. CDR3s include the opening cysteine and the closing phenylalanine or tryptophan. A D gene is named only where the DNA matches it firmly. Size is omitted from some rows. Given values are once, few, many or a class for expanded clones.

d_call: .
j_call: TRBJ2-7
clone_size: few
v_call: TRBV6-1
cdr3_aa: CANSDGYEQYF
cdr3_nt: TGTGCTAACAGTGACGGGTACGAGCAGTACTTC

d_call: TRBD2
j_call: TRBJ2-1
clone_size: once
v_call: TRBV12-3/TRBV12-4
cdr3_aa: CASSSAAGAGNEQFF
cdr3_nt: TGTGCCAGCAGTTCAGCAGCGGGAGCGGGTAATGAGCAGTTCTTC

d_call: .
j_call: TRBJ2-5
clone_size: .
v_call: TRBV12-3/TRBV12-4
cdr3_aa: CASSLGGVETQNF
cdr3_nt: TGTGCCAGCAGTTTAGGGGGGGTGGAAACCCAGAACTTC

d_call: TRBD1
j_call: TRBJ1-2
clone_size: .
v_call: TRBV6-6
cdr3_aa: CATTVGQSSGYTF
cdr3_nt: TGTGCCACCACGGTGGGACAGTCAAGTGGCTACACCTTC

d_call: .
j_call: TRBJ2-7
clone_size: .
v_call: TRBV6-6
cdr3_aa: CASGTKDEQYF
cdr3_nt: TGTGCGAGCGGTACTAAAGACGAGCAGTACTTC

d_call: .
j_call: TRBJ2-7
clone_size: .
v_call: TRBV11-2
cdr3_aa: CTGTRGSSTYEQYF
cdr3_nt: TGTACCGGCACCCGTGGGAGTTCAACCTACGAGCAGTACTTC

d_call: .
j_call: TRBJ2-5
clone_size: many
v_call: TRBV28
cdr3_aa: CASRGETQYF
cdr3_nt: TGTGCCAGCCGAGGAGAGACCCAGTACTTC

d_call: .
j_call: TRBJ1-4
clone_size: many
v_call: TRBV5-1
cdr3_aa: CASSRDRPTNEKLFF
cdr3_nt: TGCGCCAGCAGTCGCGACAGACCGACTAATGAAAAACTGTTTTTT

d_call: .
j_call: TRBJ2-3
clone_size: .
v_call: TRBV5-4
cdr3_aa: CASTSFVASTDMQYF
cdr3_nt: TGTGCCAGTACCTCCTTCGTAGCTTCCACAGATATGCAGTATTTT

d_call: TRBD1
j_call: TRBJ1-5
clone_size: .
v_call: TRBV5-5
cdr3_aa: CASNWDRGSSDTQHF
cdr3_nt: TGTGCCAGCAACTGGGACAGGGGGAGTTCAGATACGCAGCATTTT

d_call: TRBD1
j_call: TRBJ2-6
clone_size: .
v_call: TRBV11-2
cdr3_aa: CASSMGEDRGISLSGANVLTF
cdr3_nt: TGCGCCAGCAGCATGGGGGAAGACAGGGGCATTTCCCTTTCTGGGGCCAACGTCCTGACTTTC

d_call: .
j_call: TRBJ2-3
clone_size: .
v_call: TRBV6-2/TRBV6-3
cdr3_aa: CASSFLGRLEGDTQCF
cdr3_nt: TGTGCCAGCAGCTTCCTAGGACGGCTTGAGGGAGATACGCAGTGTTTT

d_call: .
j_call: TRBJ2-1
clone_size: .
v_call: TRBV6-6
cdr3_aa: CAGRPYIESSYNEQFF
cdr3_nt: TGTGCCGGCAGGCCCTACATAGAATCTAGCTACAATGAGCAGTTCTTC

d_call: TRBD1
j_call: TRBJ1-2
clone_size: .
v_call: TRBV5-6
cdr3_aa: CASSLGQGRVCTF
cdr3_nt: TGTGCCAGCAGCTTGGGACAGGGTCGTGTCTGCACCTTC

d_call: .
j_call: TRBJ2-5
clone_size: .
v_call: TRBV5-6
cdr3_aa: CASSLEAGQETQYF
cdr3_nt: TGTGCCAGTAGCTTGGAGGCAGGCCAAGAGACCCAGTACTTC

d_call: .
j_call: TRBJ2-7
clone_size: .
v_call: TRBV2
cdr3_aa: CASSDPESTSSYEQYF
cdr3_nt: TGTGCCAGCAGTGACCCTGAGTCGACGAGCTCCTACGAGCAGTACTTC

d_call: TRBD1
j_call: TRBJ1-5
clone_size: many
v_call: TRBV20-1
cdr3_aa: CSAWDRGNSSNQPQHF
cdr3_nt: TGCAGTGCTTGGGACAGGGGCAACTCTAGCAATCAGCCCCAGCATTTT

d_call: .
j_call: TRBJ2-5
clone_size: .
v_call: TRBV29-1
cdr3_aa: CSGMGSGEIRYF
cdr3_nt: TGCAGCGGTATGGGCAGTGGAGAGATCCGGTACTTC

d_call: TRBD2
j_call: TRBJ2-2
clone_size: few
v_call: TRBV6-6
cdr3_aa: CASSWTGGSSGGLFF
cdr3_nt: TGTGCCAGCAGTTGGACTGGCGGGAGTAGCGGGGGGCTGTTTTTT

d_call: .
j_call: TRBJ2-2
clone_size: .
v_call: TRBV4-2
cdr3_aa: CASSQDPSESTGELFF
cdr3_nt: TGTGCCAGCAGCCAAGATCCCAGCGAGAGCACCGGGGAGCTGTTTTTT

d_call: .
j_call: TRBJ1-3
clone_size: few
v_call: TRBV19
cdr3_aa: CAGSTLTASSGNTIYF
cdr3_nt: TGTGCCGGTTCCACCCTCACAGCGAGCTCTGGAAACACCATATATTTT

d_call: .
j_call: TRBJ2-3
clone_size: many
v_call: TRBV7-8
cdr3_aa: CASSPKAVAVSTDTQYF
cdr3_nt: TGTGCCAGCAGCCCAAAGGCCGTAGCGGTTAGCACAGATACGCAGTATTTT

d_call: .
j_call: TRBJ2-5
clone_size: .
v_call: TRBV4-1
cdr3_aa: CSSSQGGRGKTQYF
cdr3_nt: TGCTCCAGCAGCCAAGGAGGGCGCGGGAAGACCCAGTACTTC

d_call: TRBD2
j_call: TRBJ2-5
clone_size: .
v_call: TRBV5-1
cdr3_aa: CASSPGLAEGETQYF
cdr3_nt: TGCGCCAGCAGCCCGGGACTAGCGGAGGGGGAGACCCAGTACTTC

d_call: .
j_call: TRBJ2-3
clone_size: once
v_call: TRBV11-1
cdr3_aa: CASCSVGNSVGARTDTQYF
cdr3_nt: TGTGCCAGCTGCTCTGTGGGAAACTCTGTTGGAGCCCGCACAGATACGCAGTATTTT

d_call: TRBD1
j_call: TRBJ2-2
clone_size: .
v_call: TRBV29-1
cdr3_aa: CGGGQGSGELFF
cdr3_nt: TGCGGCGGTGGACAGGGGTCCGGGGAGCTATTTTTT

d_call: .
j_call: TRBJ2-7
clone_size: many
v_call: TRBV11-2
cdr3_aa: CASTKGVEQYF
cdr3_nt: TGTGCCAGCACAAAAGGGGTTGAGCAGTACTTC